This TCR beta chain was captured by sequencing in a study of T cell responses to AZD1222 COVID-19 vaccine (dated by TCRdb to about 2021). Study-wide context: AZD1222 recipients with second doses at about 4 weeks or about 12 weeks were pooled, because spike-specific TCR depth and breadth did not differ between schedules. A total of just over 230 trial participants underwent TCR sequencing, of whom 207 had received two doses of AZD1222 and roughly 26 had received two doses of the MenACWY control vaccine. Trial participants were enrolled by age into 18-55, 56-69 and 70-plus year subgroups, with around 140, 26 and 57 TCR-sequenced participants respectively. Points the paper makes about the study in general: Conclusions about previously exposed vaccinees were limited because only a handful of AZD1222 recipients were SARS-CoV-2 seropositive at baseline. CD4 TCRs associated with the vaccine covered the entire spike protein, and the dominant responses were in regions 160-218 and 743-854. Reportedly, close to half of the unique spike-specific TCRs recognized epitopes lying outside the regions that are mutated in the B.1.351 and B.1.1.7 variants. Spike-specific TCR breadth and depth rose significantly after two AZD1222 doses compared with day 0 and with MenACWY recipients. Participants were mostly white British, with more females than males. The authors suggested clonal diversity may have been underestimated. The 56-69-year group was small, and its depth increase did not reach significance, likely because of low power. Because no samples from the day 14 peak response were available, repertoires could be characterized only after the peak T cell response.

The CDR3 regions of human TCRbeta chains were analyzed by immunosequencing. In the original analysis: TCRs in the repertoires were compared against a reference library of SARS-CoV-2-specific TCRs that had been generated with the MIRA antigen-specificity platform. Breadth was defined as the fraction of unique TCRs that were SARS-CoV-2-associated, and depth was defined as the fraction of total T cells that were SARS-CoV-2-associated. Using the MIRA data, every spike-specific TCR was mapped to the spike region that the TCR reacted to and assigned to either a CD4 or a CD8 class. Log10-transformed breadth and depth values were compared by one-way ANOVA with Sidak's multiple comparisons tests. In its TCRdb copy, this immuneACCESS table keeps in-frame sequences only and misses some clones. Where compared with another copy, unresolved V genes explain less than half of these, and the others have no known cause. The DNA was the basis for D and trimming; V, J and clone size are from that table. Within this sample are approximately 190,000 clones, with 85% to 95% of them counted one time only. About 1.2% of the sample rests with the top ten.

The time point tag for this specimen amounts to: baseline before first vaccination. Vaccinee samples were obtained from the UK trials COV001 and COV002, which included a single-blind randomized controlled phase 2/3 trial of AZD1222 (ChAdOx1 nCoV-19) in healthy adults. For TCRbeta chain sequencing, PBMC samples were collected from trial participants at day 0 and at day 28 after the second dose. As encoded in the germline V gene, CDR1 is SGHRS while CDR2 is YFSETQ. Including cysteine and phenylalanine, the CDR3 has 15 amino acids. The read is trimmed to its CDR3 DNA, 45 bases read in frame from base 1. Trimming costs V 4 bases and J 7 bases, and their ends lie 15 bases apart. Remarks on this clone: The antigen this receptor binds is unknown. Qualities for individual bases were not recorded, and no much larger clone is one base off.

This receptor was obtained from an adult in good health. Source: peripheral blood, taken on day 0 of AZD1222 vaccination. This chain joins TRBV5-1 to TRBJ1-6; no D gene can be assigned with confidence. The CDR3: CASSQGHSENSPLHF. The DNA sequence is as follows: TGCGCCAGCAGCCAAGGTCACAGCGAAAATTCACCCCTCCACTTT.